This entry is about one TCR beta chain. The V and J ends lost 3 bases and 6 bases respectively, with 15 bases between them. This CDR3 has 14 residues. The V gene's germline CDR1 is MNHEY and CDR2 SMNVEV (reference sequence). The data are from a study of blood T cells in healthy people across ages. A second PCR of roughly 7 to 11 cycles used a sample-barcoded 5' primer and a J-beta primer mix. Paired-end reads containing CDR3 totaled no fewer than 2.5 million for each sample. MiXCR was run by TCRdb on the 5' RACE reads, yielding one entry per CDR3 protein. The sample records about 1,800,000 distinct CDR3 sequences, about 28% being singletons.

This clonotype was obtained from a woman aged 30 to 39 in good health. Sequencing input: blood. V usage is TRBV27 and J usage is TRBJ2-7, with a possible D match to TRBD1 (5 bases). The DNA for the CDR3 is TGTGCCAGCAGTTTTGGCAGGGTGGACCGCGAGCAGTACTTC. This sequence encodes CASSFGRVDREQYF.